The present entry profiles one TCR beta chain with its context. These data are taken from a study of blood T cell repertoires in COVID-19. Overall study context: COVID-19 samples collected from the United States, Italy and Spain covered acute and convalescent phases. T cells, B-cell-depleted T cells, or PBMCs provided the cDNA or gDNA that served as material.

This CDR3 comprises 15 residues. The V segment lost 3 bases and the J segment 2 bases; nucleotides outside the gene matches: 6. The germline V gene encodes CDR1 SGDLS and CDR2 YYNGEE. Authors' analysis steps: Amplification from reference gene primers served as the basis for estimated nucleated cell counts. Sequenced by immunoSEQ multiplex PCR; TCRdb stores in-frame clones only, minus some. V, J and clone size reflect that table, while D and trimming were determined from the DNA. The sample includes about 310,000 clones, 80% to 90% of them seen just once. The chain links TRBV9 to TRBJ2-3; 7 nucleotides match TRBD2. The sample consisted of peripheral blood. The sequence derives from a man aged 50-60 years with active or convalescent COVID-19. This CDR3 is CASSALSGNTDTQYF. CDR3 DNA: TGTGCCAGCAGCGCTCTCAGCGGGAACACAGATACGCAGTATTTT. Full variable domain (outside the CDR3, taken from reference TRBV9 and TRBJ2-3): DSGVTQTPKHLITATGQRVTLRCSPRSGDLSVYWYQQSLDQGLQFLIQYYNGEERAKGNILERFSAQQFPDLHSELNLSSLELGDSALYFCASSALSGNTDTQYFGPGTRLTVL.